Given below is one TCR beta chain in context. The sample is drawn from a study of blood T cell repertoires in COVID-19. Study-level information: Sites in the United States, Italy and Spain provided acute and convalescent COVID-19 samples. Sources were T cells, B-cell-depleted T cells, or PBMCs; the material itself was cDNA or gDNA.

Seattle patients were enrolled while actively infected and followed longitudinally. V shed 10 bases and J 5 bases; nucleotides not matched to a gene: 9. In germline, CDR1 is SNHLY, CDR2 FYNNEI. This CDR3 region has 13 residues. How the authors handled the data: Estimates of nucleated cell counts were drawn from the amplification of reference gene primers. The assay was immunoSEQ multiplex PCR, and TCRdb's table has in-frame clones only and misses some. That table is the source of V, J and clone size, and D and trimming were worked out from the DNA. The sample lists hundreds of thousands of clones; around nine tenths were seen once.

The sequence was collected from a woman in her 70s with COVID-19, enrolled during active disease. The chain links TRBV2 to TRBJ1-1, with 8 bases matching TRBD1. The specimen was peripheral blood. DNA of the CDR3: TGTGCCAACAGAGGACAGGGCTTTACTGAAGCTTTCTTT. It encodes CANRGQGFTEAFF.